This note documents a single T cell receptor (beta chain) sequence. Its antigen is as yet unknown. V lost 3 bases and J lost 1, with 13 bases in between. Germline V gives CDR1 LNHDA, CDR2 SQIVND (reference sequence). The CDR3 is 16 amino acids. The data were obtained in a study of beta chain features in type 1 diabetes. Overall study: Patients looked much like healthy donors when it came to age, gender and cell yields.

Of the isolated RNA, all was reverse transcribed, and so the sequenced material was expressed TCRB transcripts. This table comes from immunoSEQ multiplex PCR, and its TCRdb copy is limited to in-frame clones, with some not included. Altogether around 58,000 clones are present, 59% being singletons, with the ten largest covering 2.2%. Study findings and constraints: Compared to healthy donors, patients appeared to have naive, central memory and Treg TCRB repertoires that were more alike. Although PCR might favor shorter templates, it would do so equally in patients and controls. In every one of the four CD4+ subsets, TCRB CDR3s were moderately but significantly shorter in Type 1 diabetes patients.

This receptor was obtained from a woman younger than 30 in good health. The sample comprised Tregs from blood. The chain combines TRBV19 with TRBJ1-5; weak D call: TRBD1 (6 bases). CDR3 region: CASSIMGHRSNQPQHF. CDR3 bases: TGTGCCAGTAGTATCATGGGACATCGAAGCAATCAGCCCCAGCATTTT.